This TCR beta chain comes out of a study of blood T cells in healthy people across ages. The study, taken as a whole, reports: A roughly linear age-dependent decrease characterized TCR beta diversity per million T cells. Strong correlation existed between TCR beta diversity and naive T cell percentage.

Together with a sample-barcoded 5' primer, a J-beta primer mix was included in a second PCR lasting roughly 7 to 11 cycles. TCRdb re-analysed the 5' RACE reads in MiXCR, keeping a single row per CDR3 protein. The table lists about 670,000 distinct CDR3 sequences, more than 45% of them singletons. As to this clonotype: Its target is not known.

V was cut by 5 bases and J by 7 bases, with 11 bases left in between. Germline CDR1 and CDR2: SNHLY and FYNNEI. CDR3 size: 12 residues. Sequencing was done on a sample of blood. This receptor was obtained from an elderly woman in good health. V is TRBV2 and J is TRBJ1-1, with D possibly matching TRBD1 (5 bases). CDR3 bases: TGTGCCAGCAGTCGTCAGGGTATTGAAGCTTTCTTT. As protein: CASSRQGIEAFF.